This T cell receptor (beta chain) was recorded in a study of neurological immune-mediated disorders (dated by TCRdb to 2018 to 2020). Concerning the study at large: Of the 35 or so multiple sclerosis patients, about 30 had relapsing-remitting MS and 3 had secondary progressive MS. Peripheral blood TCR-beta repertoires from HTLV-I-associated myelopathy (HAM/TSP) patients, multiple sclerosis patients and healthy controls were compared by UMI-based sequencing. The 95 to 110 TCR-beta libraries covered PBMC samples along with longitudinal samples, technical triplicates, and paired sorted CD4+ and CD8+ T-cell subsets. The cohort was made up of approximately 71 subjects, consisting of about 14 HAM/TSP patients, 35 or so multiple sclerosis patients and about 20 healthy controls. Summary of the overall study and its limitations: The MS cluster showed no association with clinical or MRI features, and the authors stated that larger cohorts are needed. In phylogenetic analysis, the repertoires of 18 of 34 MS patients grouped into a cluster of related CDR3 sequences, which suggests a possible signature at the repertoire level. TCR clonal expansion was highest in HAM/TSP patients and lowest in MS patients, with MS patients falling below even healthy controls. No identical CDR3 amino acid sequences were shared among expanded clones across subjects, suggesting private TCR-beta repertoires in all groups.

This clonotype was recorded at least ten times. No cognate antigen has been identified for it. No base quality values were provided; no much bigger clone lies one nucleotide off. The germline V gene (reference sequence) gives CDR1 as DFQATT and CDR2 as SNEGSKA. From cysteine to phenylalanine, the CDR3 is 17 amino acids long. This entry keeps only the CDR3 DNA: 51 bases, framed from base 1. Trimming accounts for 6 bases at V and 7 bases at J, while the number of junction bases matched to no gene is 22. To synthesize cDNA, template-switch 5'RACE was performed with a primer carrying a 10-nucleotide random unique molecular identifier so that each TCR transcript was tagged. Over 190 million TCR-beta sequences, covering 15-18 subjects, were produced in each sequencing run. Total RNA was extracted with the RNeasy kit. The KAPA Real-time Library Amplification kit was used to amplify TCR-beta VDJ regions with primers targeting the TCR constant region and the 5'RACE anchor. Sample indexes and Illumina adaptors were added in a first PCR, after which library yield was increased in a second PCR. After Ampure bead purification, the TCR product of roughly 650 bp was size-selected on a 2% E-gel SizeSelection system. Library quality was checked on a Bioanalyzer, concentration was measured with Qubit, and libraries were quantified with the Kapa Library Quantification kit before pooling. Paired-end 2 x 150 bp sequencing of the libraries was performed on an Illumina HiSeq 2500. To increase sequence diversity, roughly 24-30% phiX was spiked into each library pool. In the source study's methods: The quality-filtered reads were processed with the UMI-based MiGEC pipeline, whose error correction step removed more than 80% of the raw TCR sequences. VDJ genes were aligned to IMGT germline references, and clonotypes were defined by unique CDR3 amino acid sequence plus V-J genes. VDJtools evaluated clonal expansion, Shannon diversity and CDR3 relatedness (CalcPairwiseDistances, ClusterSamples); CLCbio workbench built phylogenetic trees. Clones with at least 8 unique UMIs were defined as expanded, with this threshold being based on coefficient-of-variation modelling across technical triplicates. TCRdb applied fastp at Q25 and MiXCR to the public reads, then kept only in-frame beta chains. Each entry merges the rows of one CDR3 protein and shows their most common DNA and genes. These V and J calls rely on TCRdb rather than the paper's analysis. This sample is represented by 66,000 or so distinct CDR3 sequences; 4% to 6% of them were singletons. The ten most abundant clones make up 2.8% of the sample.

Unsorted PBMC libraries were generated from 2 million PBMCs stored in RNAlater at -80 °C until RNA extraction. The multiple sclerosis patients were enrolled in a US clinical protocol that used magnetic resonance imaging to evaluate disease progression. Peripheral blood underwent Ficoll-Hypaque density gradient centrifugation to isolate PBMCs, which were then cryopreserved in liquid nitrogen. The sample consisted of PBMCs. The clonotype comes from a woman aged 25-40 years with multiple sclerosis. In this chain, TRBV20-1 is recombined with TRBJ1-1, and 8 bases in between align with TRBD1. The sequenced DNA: TGCAGTGCCATGGGACCAGGGACAGGCAGCGGGAGGGATGAAGCTTTCTTT. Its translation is CSAMGPGTGSGRDEAFF.